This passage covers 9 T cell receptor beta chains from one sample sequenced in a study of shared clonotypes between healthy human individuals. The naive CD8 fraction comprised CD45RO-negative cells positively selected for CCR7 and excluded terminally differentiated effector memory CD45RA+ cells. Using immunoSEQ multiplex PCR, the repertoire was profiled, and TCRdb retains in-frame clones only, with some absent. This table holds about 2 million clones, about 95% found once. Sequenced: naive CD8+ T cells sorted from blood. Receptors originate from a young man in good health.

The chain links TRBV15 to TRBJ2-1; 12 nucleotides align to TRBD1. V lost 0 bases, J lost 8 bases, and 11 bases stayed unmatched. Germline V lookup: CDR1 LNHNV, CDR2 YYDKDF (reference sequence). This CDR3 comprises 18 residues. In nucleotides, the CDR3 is TGTGCCACCAGCAGAGATGAGGTAGGGACAGGGGGCTTGGATGAGCAGTTCTTC. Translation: CATSRDEVGTGGLDEQFF. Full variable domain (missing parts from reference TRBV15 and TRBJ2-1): DAMVIQNPRYQVTQFGKPVTLSCSQTLNHNVMYWYQQKSSQAPKLLFHYYDKDFNNEADTPDNFQSRRPNTSFCFLDIRSPGLGDTAMYLCATSRDEVGTGGLDEQFFGPGTRLTVL.

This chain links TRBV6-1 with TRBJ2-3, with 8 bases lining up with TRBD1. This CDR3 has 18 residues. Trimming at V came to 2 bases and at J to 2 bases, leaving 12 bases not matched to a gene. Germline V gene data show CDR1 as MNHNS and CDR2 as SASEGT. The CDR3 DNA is TGTGCCAGCAGTGAACGGACATACAGGGGGTCTTTCACAGATACGCAGTATTTT. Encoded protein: CASSERTYRGSFTDTQYF.

CDR3 sequence reads: CASTSLAGLGETQYF. The CDR3 DNA follows: TGTGCCAGCACCTCACTAGCGGGGCTGGGAGAGACCCAGTACTTC. The chain recombines TRBV7-9 with TRBJ2-5; 10 bases match TRBD2. V lost 7 bases and J lost 4; bases outside the gene matches: 9. Germline V gene sequence: CDR1 SEHNR, CDR2 FQNEAQ (reference sequence). The CDR3 is made up of 15 amino acids.

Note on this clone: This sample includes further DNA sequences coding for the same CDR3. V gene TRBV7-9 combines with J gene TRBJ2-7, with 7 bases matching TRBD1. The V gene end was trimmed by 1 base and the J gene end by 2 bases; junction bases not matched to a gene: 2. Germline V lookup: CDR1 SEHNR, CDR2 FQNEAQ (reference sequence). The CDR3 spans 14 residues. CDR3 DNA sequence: TGTGCCAGCAGCTTAGTTGGGACAGCCTACGAGCAGTACTTC. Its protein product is CASSLVGTAYEQYF.

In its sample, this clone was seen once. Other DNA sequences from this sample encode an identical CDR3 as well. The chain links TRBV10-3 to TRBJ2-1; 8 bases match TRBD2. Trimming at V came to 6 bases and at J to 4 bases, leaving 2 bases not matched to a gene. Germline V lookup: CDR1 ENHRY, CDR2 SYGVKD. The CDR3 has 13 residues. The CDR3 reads CAISGGAYNEQFF. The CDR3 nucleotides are TGTGCCATCAGCGGGGGGGCGTACAATGAGCAGTTCTTC.

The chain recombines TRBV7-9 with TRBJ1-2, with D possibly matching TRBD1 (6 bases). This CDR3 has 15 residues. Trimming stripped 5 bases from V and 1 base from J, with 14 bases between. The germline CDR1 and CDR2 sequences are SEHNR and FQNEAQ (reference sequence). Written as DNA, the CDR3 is TGTGCCAGCAGCCCCCCCATAGGGGGTAACTATGGCTACACCTTC. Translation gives CASSPPIGGNYGYTF.

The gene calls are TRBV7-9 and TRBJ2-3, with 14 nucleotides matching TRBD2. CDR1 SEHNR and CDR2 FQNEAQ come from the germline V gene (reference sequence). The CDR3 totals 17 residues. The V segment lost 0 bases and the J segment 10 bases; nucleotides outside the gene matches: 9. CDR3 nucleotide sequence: TGTGCCAGCAGCTTAGCAACCGGGACTAGCGGGAGTATTGCGCAGTATTTT. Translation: CASSLATGTSGSIAQYF.

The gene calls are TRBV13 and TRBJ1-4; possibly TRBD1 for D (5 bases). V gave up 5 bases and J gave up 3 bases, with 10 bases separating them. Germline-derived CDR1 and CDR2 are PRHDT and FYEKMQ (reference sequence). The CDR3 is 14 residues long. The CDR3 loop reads CASSQQDANEKLFF. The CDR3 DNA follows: TGTGCCAGCAGCCAACAGGACGCTAATGAAAAACTGTTTTTT.

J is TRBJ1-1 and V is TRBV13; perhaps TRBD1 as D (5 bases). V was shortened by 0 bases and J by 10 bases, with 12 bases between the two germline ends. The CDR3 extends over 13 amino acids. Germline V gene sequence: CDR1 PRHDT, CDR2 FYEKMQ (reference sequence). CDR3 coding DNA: TGTGCCAGCAGCTTAGGGTTACAGGATGTAGCTTTCTTT. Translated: CASSLGLQDVAFF.